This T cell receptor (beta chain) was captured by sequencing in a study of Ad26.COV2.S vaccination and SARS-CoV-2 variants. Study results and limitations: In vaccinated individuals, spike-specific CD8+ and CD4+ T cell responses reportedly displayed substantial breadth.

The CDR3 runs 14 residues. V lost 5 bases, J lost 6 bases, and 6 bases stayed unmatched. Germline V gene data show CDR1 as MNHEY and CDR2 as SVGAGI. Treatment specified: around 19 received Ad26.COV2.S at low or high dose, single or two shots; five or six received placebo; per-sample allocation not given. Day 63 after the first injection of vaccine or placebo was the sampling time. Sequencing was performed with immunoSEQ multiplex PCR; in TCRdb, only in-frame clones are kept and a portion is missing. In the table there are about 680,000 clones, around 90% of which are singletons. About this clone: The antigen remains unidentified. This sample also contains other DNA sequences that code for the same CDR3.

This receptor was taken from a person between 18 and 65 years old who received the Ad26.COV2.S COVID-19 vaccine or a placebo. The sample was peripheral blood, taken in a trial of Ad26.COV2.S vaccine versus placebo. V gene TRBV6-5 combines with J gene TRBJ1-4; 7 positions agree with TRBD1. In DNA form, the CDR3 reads TGTGCCAGCAGTACCGGGACAGCCTATGAAAAACTGTTTTTT. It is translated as CASSTGTAYEKLFF.